Each of the 13 T cell receptor beta chains below was sequenced from the same sample in a study of blood T cell repertoires in COVID-19 (dated by TCRdb to about 2020). The library was produced with the immunoSEQ multiplex PCR assay. The clones in this table, taken by TCRdb from immuneACCESS, are in-frame only. Not every clone is retained; where verified, under half of the shortfall comes from an unresolved V gene, and the cause of the rest is unknown. The sample table lists roughly 210,000 clones, about 87% of them with a count of one. The biggest ten clones account for less than 2% of the sample. Material: peripheral blood. These receptors were collected from a man aged 70 or older with acute or convalescent COVID-19.

V usage is TRBV19 and J usage is TRBJ1-2, with 9 bases identical to TRBD1. Germline V CDR1 and CDR2: LNHDA, SQIVND (reference sequence). V lost 3 bases to trimming and J lost 7 bases; unmatched junction nucleotides: 9. The CDR3 sequence is 15 residues long. The chain's CDR3 is CASSMVRQGVSGYTF. CDR3 in DNA: TGTGCCAGTAGTATGGTTCGACAGGGGGTTTCTGGCTACACCTTC.

The chain links TRBV5-3 to TRBJ1-1, with 7 nucleotides matching TRBD1. TRBV5-3 is reported as an ORF; its role is uncertain. The CDR3 runs to 14 residues. The junction had 3 bases not matched to a gene; V was cut back by 3 bases and J by 1 base. The CDR3 region is CARSWRQGNTEAFF. CDR3 nucleotide sequence: TGTGCCAGAAGCTGGAGACAGGGGAACACTGAAGCTTTCTTT.

This sequence joins TRBV10-3 and TRBJ1-5; TRBD1 matches 7 bases. CDR1 is ENHRY and CDR2 is SYGVKD in the germline V gene. V shed 3 bases and J 0 bases; nucleotides not matched to a gene: 8. The CDR3 runs 17 residues. CDR3 coding DNA: TGTGCCATCAGTGACCTCGAAACAGGGGATAGCAATCAGCCCCAGCATTTT. Translation gives CAISDLETGDSNQPQHF.

The chain uses TRBV5-1 and TRBJ2-5; 7 bases align to TRBD2. The CDR3 is 17 amino acids. The germline CDR1 and CDR2 sequences are SGHRS and YFSETQ. Trimming removed 7 bases from V and 1 base from J; junction bases left unmatched: 16. The CDR3 sequence: CASSNSRGIRSQETQYF. The CDR3, as DNA: TGCGCCAGCTCTAACTCGCGGGGGATACGATCCCAAGAGACCCAGTACTTC.

The chain combines TRBV15 with TRBJ1-2, with D uncertain. This CDR3 has 13 amino acids. Germline lookup yields CDR1 LNHNV and CDR2 YYDKDF (reference sequence). The V and J ends lost 0 bases and 4 bases respectively, with 6 bases between them. CDR3 sequence: CATSRDQAYGYTF. CDR3 DNA sequence: TGTGCCACCAGCAGAGATCAGGCCTATGGCTACACCTTC.

The sample holds a few counts of this clone. The genes are TRBV7-9 and TRBJ1-4; 8 nucleotides match TRBD1. There are 14 residues in the CDR3. V trimming: 5 bases; J trimming: 8 bases; junction bases outside the gene matches: 7. The germline V gene encodes CDR1 SEHNR and CDR2 FQNEAQ (reference sequence). CDR3 amino acids: CASSRGTGREKLFF. In nucleotides, the CDR3 is TGTGCCAGCAGCCGCGGGACAGGAAGGGAAAAACTGTTTTTT.

This clone was found once. The chain's CDR3 is CASKTSGTVADTQYF. The DNA of the CDR3 is TGCGCCAGCAAGACTAGCGGGACGGTTGCGGATACGCAGTATTTT. The chain employs TRBV5-1 and TRBJ2-3; 11 bases are a match to TRBD2. V was pared by 6 bases and J by 6 bases, with 9 bases of the junction left unmatched. CDR3 length: 15 amino acids. Germline V gene data show CDR1 as SGHRS and CDR2 as YFSETQ.

The V call is TRBV19, the J call TRBJ2-3, with 10 positions matching TRBD2. CDR1 is LNHDA and CDR2 is SQIVND in the germline V gene (reference sequence). The J segment lost 3 bases and the V segment lost 7 bases, leaving 1 base of the junction unmatched. The CDR3 consists of 13 residues. DNA of the CDR3: TGTGCCAGTACGGGACTAGCGACAGATACGCAGTATTTT. This sequence encodes CASTGLATDTQYF.

The chain has TRBV10-3 and TRBJ1-1; TRBD1 aligns across 8 bases. The CDR3 has 14 residues. Germline values: CDR1 ENHRY, CDR2 SYGVKD. The junction had 6 bases not matched to a gene; V was cut back by 2 bases and J by 7 bases. The DNA of the CDR3 is TGTGCCATCAGTGAGGGACAGGGATCCGTTGAAGCTTTCTTT. Translated: CAISEGQGSVEAFF.

CDR3 residues: CASSVGGLAGAYNEQFF. In DNA, the CDR3 is TGTGCCAGCAGCGTCGGCGGACTAGCGGGGGCATACAATGAGCAGTTCTTC. The rearrangement uses TRBV9 and TRBJ2-1; 13 nucleotides align to TRBD2. CDR1 is SGDLS, CDR2 YYNGEE, per germline. The CDR3 totals 17 residues. The V gene end was trimmed by 2 bases and the J gene end by 4 bases; junction bases not matched to a gene: 6. Filled out from reference TRBV9 and TRBJ2-1, the complete variable domain reads DSGVTQTPKHLITATGQRVTLRCSPRSGDLSVYWYQQSLDQGLQFLIQYYNGEERAKGNILERFSAQQFPDLHSELNLSSLELGDSALYFCASSVGGLAGAYNEQFFGPGTRLTVL.

This clone was counted only a few times. The chain carries TRBV7-8 and TRBJ1-4, with a weak D call TRBD1 (5 bases). Trimming took 3 bases from V and 1 from J, leaving 9 bases between them. The CDR3 consists of 15 residues. The germline V gene has CDR1 SGHVS and CDR2 FQNEAQ. The CDR3 sequence is CASSLRQGTNEKLFF. The CDR3 bases are TGTGCCAGCAGCTTGCGGCAGGGAACTAATGAAAAACTGTTTTTT.

The chain joins TRBV2 to TRBJ2-1, with 8 positions matching TRBD2. Germline values: CDR1 SNHLY, CDR2 FYNNEI. This CDR3 region has 16 residues. J gave up 1 base and V 5 bases, and 7 bases lay outside the gene matches. In DNA form, the CDR3 reads TGTGCCAGCAGTTCTTTGACTAGCGCGTCCTACAATGAGCAGTTCTTC. As protein: CASSSLTSASYNEQFF.

The J gene is TRBJ2-3, the V gene TRBV29-1; TRBD2 is a possible D gene (5 bases). The CDR3 totals 13 residues. Per germline, CDR1 SQVTM and CDR2 ANQGSEA. V lost 5 bases and J lost 2, with 11 bases in between. The DNA for the CDR3 is TGCAGCGTTTCCGAGGGTCCCACAGATACGCAGTATTTT. It encodes CSVSEGPTDTQYF.